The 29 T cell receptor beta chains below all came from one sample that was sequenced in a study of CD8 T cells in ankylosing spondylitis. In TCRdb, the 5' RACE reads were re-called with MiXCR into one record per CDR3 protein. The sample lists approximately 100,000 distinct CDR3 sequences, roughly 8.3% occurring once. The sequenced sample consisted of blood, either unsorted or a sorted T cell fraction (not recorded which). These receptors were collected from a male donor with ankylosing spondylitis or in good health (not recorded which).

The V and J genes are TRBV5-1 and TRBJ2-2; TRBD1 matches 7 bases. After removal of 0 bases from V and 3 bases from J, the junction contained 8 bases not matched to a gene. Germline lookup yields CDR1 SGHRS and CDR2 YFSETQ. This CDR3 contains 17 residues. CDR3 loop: CASSLEGNRGDTGELFF. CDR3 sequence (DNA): TGCGCCAGCAGCTTGGAGGGAAACAGGGGAGACACCGGGGAGCTGTTTTTT.

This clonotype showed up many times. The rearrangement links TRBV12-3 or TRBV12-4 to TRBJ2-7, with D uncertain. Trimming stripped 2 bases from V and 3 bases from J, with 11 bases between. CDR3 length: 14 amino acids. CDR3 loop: CASSLSPGSYEQYF. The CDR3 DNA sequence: TGTGCCAGCAGTTTATCCCCCGGAAGCTACGAGCAGTACTTC.

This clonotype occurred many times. In nucleotides, the CDR3 is TGTGCCATCGAGCGGGGGGAAGACACCGGGGAGCTGTTTTTT. It is translated as CAIERGEDTGELFF. The V gene is TRBV10-3, the J gene TRBJ2-2; TRBD2 matches 9 bases. J lost 3 bases, V lost 8 bases, and 4 bases had no gene match. Germline values: CDR1 ENHRY, CDR2 SYGVKD. The CDR3 covers 14 residues.

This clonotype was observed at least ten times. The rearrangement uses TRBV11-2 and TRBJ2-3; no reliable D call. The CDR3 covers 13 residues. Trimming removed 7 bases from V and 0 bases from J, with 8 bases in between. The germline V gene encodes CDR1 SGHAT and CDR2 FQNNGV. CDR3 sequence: CASTLGSTDTQYF. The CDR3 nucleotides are TGTGCCAGCACCCTAGGTAGCACAGATACGCAGTATTTT.

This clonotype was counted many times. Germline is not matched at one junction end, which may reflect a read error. CDR3: CASSQSGPGETQYF. The DNA of the CDR3 is TGTGCTAGCAGTCAAAGTGGGCCAGGAGAGACCCAGTACTTC. This chain joins TRBV7-7 and TRBJ2-5; D remains ambiguous. The CDR3 runs 14 residues. CDR1 is SSHAT, CDR2 FNYEAQ, per germline (reference sequence). Filled out from reference TRBV7-7 and TRBJ2-5, the complete variable domain reads GAGVSQSPRYKVTKRGQDVTLRCDPISSHATLYWYQQALGQGPEFLTYFNYEAQPDKSGLPSDRFSAERPEGSISTLTIQRTEQRDSAMYRCASSQSGPGETQYFGPGTRLLVL.

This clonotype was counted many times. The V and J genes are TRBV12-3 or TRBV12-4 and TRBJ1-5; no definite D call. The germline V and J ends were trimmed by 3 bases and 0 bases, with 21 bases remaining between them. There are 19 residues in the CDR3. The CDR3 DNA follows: TGTGCCAGCAGTTTTTCCCCCAACAGCCACCTAGATAGCAATCAGCCCCAGCATTTT. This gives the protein CASSFSPNSHLDSNQPQHF.

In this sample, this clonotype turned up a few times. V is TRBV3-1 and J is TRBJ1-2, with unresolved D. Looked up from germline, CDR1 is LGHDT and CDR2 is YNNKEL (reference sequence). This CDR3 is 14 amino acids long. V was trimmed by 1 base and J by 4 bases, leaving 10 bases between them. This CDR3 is CASSQVSGFYGYTF. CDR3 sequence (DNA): TGTGCCAGCAGCCAAGTGAGCGGCTTCTATGGCTACACCTTC.

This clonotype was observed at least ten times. CDR3: CASSLTGATNTEAFF. CDR3 DNA sequence: TGTGCCAGCAGCTTAACGGGGGCAACGAACACTGAAGCTTTCTTT. This rearrangement joins TRBV7-6 to TRBJ1-1; a weak D match, TRBD1 (6 bases). There are 15 residues in the CDR3. From germline, CDR1 is SGHVS and CDR2 FNYEAQ. V lost 2 bases, J lost 1 base, and 11 bases lay in between.

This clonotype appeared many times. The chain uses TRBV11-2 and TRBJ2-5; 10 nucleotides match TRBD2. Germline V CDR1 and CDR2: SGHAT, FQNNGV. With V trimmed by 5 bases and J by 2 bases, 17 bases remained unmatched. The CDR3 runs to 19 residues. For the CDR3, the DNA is TGTGCCAGCAGCCCCTGGAGGCCCCGGACTAGCGGAGCACAAGAGACCCAGTACTTC. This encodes CASSPWRPRTSGAQETQYF.

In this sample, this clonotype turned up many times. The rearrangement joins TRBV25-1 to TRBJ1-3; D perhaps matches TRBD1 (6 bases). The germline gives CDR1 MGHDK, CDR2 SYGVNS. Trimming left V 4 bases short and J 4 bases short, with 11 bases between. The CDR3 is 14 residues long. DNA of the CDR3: TGTGCCAGCAGTGGCACAGGGCGGGGAAACACCATATATTTT. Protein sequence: CASSGTGRGNTIYF.

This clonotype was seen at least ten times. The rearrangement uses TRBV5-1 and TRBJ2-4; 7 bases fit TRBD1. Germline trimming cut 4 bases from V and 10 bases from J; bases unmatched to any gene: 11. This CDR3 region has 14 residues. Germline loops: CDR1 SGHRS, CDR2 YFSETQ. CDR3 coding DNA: TGCGCCAGCAGCACCGGACAGGCCTCTCTAATTCAGTACTTC. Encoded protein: CASSTGQASLIQYF.

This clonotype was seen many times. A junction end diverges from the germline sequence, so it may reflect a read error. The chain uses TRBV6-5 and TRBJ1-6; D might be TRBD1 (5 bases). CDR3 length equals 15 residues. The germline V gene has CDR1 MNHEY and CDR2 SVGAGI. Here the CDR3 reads CACSYLDSYNSPLHF. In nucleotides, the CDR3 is TGTGCCTGCAGTTATCTAGACAGTTATAATTCACCCCTCCACTTT.

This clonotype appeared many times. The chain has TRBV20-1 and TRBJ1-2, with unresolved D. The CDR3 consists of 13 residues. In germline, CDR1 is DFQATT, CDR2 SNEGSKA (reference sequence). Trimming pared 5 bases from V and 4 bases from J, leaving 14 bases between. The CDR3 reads CSAETELTYGYTF. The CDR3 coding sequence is TGCAGTGCTGAGACGGAGCTTACCTATGGCTACACCTTC.

CDR3 protein: CASSAGVWGNQPQHF. The CDR3 DNA reads TGTGCCAGCAGTGCGGGGGTTTGGGGGAATCAGCCCCAGCATTTT. The rearrangement links TRBV2 to TRBJ1-5, with D perhaps matching TRBD1 (5 bases). The germline V gene has CDR1 SNHLY and CDR2 FYNNEI. The CDR3 covers 15 residues. Trimming removed 4 bases from V and 4 bases from J, with 14 bases in between. The full variable domain, its missing parts supplied by reference TRBV2 and TRBJ1-5, is EPEVTQTPSHQVTQMGQEVILRCVPISNHLYFYWYRQILGQKVEFLVSFYNNEISEKSEIFDDQFSVERPDGSNFTLKIRSTKLEDSAMYFCASSAGVWGNQPQHFGDGTRLSIL.

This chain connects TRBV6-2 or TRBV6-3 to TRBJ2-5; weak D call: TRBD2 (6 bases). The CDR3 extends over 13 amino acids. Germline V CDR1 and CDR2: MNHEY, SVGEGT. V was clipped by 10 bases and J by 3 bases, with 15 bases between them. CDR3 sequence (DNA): TGTGCCACCCACGGAGGGGTAGAAGAGACCCAGTACTTC. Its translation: CATHGGVEETQYF.

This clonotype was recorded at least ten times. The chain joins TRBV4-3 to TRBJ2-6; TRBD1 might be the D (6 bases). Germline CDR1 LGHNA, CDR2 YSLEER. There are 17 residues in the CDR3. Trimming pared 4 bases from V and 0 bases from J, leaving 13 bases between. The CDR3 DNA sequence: TGCGCCAGCAGCCCTTCGACAGGTCTCTCTGGGGCCAACGTCCTGACTTTC. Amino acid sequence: CASSPSTGLSGANVLTF.

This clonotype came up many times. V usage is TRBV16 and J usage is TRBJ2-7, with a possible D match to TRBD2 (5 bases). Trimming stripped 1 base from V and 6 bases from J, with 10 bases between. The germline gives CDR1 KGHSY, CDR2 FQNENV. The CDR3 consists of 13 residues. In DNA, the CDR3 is TGTGCCAGCAGCCAATTAGGCGGGTCCGAGCAGTACTTC. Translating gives CASSQLGGSEQYF.

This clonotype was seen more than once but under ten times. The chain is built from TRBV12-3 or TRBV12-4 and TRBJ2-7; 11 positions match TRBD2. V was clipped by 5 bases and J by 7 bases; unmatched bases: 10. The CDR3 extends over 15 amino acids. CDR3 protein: CASSPVSGGAREQYF. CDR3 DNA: TGTGCCAGCAGTCCCGTTAGCGGGGGGGCAAGGGAGCAGTACTTC.

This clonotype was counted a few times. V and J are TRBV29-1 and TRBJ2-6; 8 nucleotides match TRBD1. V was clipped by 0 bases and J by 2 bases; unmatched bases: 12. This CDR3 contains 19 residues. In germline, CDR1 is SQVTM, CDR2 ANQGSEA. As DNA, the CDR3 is TGCAGCGTTGAAGATCTACCCGGACAGGGTATTGCTGGGGCCAACGTCCTGACTTTC. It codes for CSVEDLPGQGIAGANVLTF.

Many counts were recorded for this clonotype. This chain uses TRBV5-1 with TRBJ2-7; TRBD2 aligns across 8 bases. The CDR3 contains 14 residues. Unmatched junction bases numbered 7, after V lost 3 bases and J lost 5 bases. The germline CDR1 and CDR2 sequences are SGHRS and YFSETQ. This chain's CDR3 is CASSSPGLVNEQYF. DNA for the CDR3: TGCGCCAGCAGCTCCCCGGGACTAGTAAACGAGCAGTACTTC.

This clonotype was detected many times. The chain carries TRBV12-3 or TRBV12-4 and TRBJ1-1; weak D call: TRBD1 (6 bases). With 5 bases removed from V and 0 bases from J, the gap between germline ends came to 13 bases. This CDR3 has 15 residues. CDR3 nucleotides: TGTGCCAGCAGTCACAGGGCCATTTTGAACACTGAAGCTTTCTTT. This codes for CASSHRAILNTEAFF.

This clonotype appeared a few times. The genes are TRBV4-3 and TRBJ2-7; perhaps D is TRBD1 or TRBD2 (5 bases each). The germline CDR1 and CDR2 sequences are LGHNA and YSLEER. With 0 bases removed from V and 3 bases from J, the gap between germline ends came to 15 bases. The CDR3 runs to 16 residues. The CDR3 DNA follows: TGCGCCAGCAGCCAAGATCCAGGGAGAAAATTCTACGAGCAGTACTTC. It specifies CASSQDPGRKFYEQYF.

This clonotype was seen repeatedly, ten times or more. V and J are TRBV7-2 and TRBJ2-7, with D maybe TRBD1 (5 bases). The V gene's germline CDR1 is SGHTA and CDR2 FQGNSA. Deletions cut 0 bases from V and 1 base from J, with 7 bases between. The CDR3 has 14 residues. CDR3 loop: CASSLAGQSYEQYF. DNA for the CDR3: TGTGCCAGCAGCTTAGCGGGGCAGTCCTACGAGCAGTACTTC.

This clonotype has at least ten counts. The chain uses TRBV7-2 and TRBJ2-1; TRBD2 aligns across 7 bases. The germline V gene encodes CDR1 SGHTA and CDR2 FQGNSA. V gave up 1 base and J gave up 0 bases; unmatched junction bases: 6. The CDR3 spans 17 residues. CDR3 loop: CASSLGAGSPSYNEQFF. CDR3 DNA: TGTGCCAGCAGCTTAGGAGCGGGGTCCCCCTCCTACAATGAGCAGTTCTTC. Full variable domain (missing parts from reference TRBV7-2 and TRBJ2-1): GAGVSQSPSNKVTEKGKDVELRCDPISGHTALYWYRQSLGQGLEFLIYFQGNSAPDKSGLPSDRFSAERTGGSVSTLTIQRTQQEDSAVYLCASSLGAGSPSYNEQFFGPGTRLTVL.

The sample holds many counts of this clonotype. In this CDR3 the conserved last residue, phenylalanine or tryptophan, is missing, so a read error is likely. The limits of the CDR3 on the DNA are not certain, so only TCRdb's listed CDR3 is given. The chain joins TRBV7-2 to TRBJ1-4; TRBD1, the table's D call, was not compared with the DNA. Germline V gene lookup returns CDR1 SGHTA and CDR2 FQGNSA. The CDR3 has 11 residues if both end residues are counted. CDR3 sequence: CASSLGTRWVY.

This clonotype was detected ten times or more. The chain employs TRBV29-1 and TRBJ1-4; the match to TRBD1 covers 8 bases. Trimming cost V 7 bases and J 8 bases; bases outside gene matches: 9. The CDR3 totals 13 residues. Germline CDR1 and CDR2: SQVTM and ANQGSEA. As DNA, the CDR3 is TGCAGCGCCCACAGGGGGGCTGAGGAAAAACTGTTTTTT. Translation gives CSAHRGAEEKLFF.

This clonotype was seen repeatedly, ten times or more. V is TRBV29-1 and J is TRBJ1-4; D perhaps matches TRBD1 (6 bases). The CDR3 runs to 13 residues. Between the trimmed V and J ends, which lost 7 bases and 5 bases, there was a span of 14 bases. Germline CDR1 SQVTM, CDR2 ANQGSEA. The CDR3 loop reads CSATEGDNEKLFF. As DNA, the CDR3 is TGCAGCGCAACCGAGGGGGACAATGAAAAACTGTTTTTT.

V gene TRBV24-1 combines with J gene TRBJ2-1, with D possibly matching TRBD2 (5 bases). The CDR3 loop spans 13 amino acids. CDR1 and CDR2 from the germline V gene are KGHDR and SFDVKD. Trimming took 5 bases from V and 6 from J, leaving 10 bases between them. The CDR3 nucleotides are TGTGCCACCAGTGCCCCGGGGTTCAATGAGCAGTTCTTC. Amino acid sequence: CATSAPGFNEQFF.

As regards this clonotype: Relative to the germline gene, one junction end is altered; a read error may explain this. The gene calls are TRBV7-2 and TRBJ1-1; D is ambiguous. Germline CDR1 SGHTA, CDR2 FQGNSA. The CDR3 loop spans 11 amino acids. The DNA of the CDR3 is TGTGCCAGCAGCTTAAACACTGAACCTTTCTTT. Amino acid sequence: CASSLNTEPFF.